The clone carrying this T cell receptor (beta chain) was found a few times. CDR3 length: 12 amino acids. Unmatched junction bases numbered 2, after V lost 10 bases and J lost 5 bases. Authors' analysis steps: The assay estimated nucleated cells by amplifying reference gene primers. Method: immunoSEQ multiplex PCR; TCRdb's copy keeps in-frame clones and lacks some. V and J calls plus clone size are reproduced from that table; the DNA served to infer D and trimming. The table includes fewer than 100,000 clones, 75% to 85% detected once. This entry comes from a study of blood T cell repertoires in COVID-19. Overall study context: The United States, Italy and Spain supplied acute and convalescent COVID-19 samples. In each case, the material was cDNA or gDNA derived from T cells, B-cell-depleted T cells, or PBMCs.

J is TRBJ1-6 and V is TRBV5-3, with 8 positions matching TRBD1. TRBV5-3 falls under the ORF class, with uncertain function. The clonotype comes from a woman in her fifties or sixties with acute or convalescent COVID-19. Sequenced sample: peripheral blood. CDR3 sequence reads: CASTGDNSPLHF. CDR3 DNA sequence: TGTGCCTCGACAGGGGATAATTCACCCCTCCACTTT.